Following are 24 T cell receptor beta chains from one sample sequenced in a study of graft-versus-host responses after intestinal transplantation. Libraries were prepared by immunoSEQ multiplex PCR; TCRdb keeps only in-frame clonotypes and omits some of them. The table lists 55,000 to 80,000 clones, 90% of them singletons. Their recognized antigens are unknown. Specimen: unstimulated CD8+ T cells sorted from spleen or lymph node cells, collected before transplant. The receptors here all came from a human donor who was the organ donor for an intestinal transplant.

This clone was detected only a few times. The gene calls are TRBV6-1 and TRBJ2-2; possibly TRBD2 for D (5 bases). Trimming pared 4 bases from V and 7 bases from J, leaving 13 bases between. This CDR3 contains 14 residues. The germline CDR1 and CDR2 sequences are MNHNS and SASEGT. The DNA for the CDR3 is TGTGCCAGCAGTGGATGGACTCTCGGCGGGGAGCTGTTTTTT. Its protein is CASSGWTLGGELFF.

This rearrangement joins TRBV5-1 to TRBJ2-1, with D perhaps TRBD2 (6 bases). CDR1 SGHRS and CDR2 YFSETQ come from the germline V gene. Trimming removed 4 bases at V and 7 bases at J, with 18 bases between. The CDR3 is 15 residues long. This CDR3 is CASSPRDSPRNEQFF. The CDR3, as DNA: TGCGCCAGCAGCCCCCGGGACTCCCCGAGGAATGAGCAGTTCTTC.

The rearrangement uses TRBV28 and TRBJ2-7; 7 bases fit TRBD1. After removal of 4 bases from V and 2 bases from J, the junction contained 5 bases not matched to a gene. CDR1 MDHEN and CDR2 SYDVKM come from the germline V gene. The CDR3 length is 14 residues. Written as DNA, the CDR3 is TGTGCCAGCAGTTCCCGGACAGGTGCCTACGAGCAGTACTTC. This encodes CASSSRTGAYEQYF.

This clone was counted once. DNA of the CDR3: TGTGCCAGCAGCTTAGGGACAGGCTACGAGCAGTACTTC. Protein product: CASSLGTGYEQYF. This sequence joins TRBV7-3 and TRBJ2-7; 8 bases fit TRBD1. CDR3 size: 13 residues. V lost 2 bases to trimming and J lost 3 bases; unmatched junction nucleotides: 0. Germline CDR1 reads SGHTA; CDR2 reads FQGTGA.

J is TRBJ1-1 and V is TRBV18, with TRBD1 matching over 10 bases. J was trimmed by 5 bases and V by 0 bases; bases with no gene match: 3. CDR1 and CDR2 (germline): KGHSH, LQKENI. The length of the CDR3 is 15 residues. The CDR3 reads CASSPPGQGVTEAFF. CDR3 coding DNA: TGTGCCAGCTCACCACCTGGACAGGGGGTTACTGAAGCTTTCTTT.

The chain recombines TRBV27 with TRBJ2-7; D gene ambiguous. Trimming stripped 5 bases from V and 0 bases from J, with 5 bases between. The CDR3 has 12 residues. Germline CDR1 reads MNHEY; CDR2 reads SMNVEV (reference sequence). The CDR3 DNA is TGTGCCAGCAGTCCCAGCTCCTACGAGCAGTACTTC. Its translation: CASSPSSYEQYF.

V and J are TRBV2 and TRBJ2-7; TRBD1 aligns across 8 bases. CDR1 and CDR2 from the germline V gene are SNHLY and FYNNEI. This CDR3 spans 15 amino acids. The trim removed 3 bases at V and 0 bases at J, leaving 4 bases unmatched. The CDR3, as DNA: TGTGCCAGCAGTGATTCAGGGGGCCACTCCTACGAGCAGTACTTC. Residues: CASSDSGGHSYEQYF.

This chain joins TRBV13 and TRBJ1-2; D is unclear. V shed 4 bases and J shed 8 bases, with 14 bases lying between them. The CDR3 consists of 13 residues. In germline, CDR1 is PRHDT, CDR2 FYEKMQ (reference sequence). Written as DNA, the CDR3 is TGTGCCAGCAGCTCGGGTAGGGAGAGAGGCTACACCTTC. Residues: CASSSGRERGYTF.

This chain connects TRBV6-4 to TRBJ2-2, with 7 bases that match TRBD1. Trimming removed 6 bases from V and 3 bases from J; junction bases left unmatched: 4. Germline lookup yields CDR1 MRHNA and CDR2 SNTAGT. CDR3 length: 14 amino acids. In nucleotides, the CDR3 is TGTGCCAGCAGCGGGACAGCCGACACCGGGGAGCTGTTTTTT. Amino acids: CASSGTADTGELFF.

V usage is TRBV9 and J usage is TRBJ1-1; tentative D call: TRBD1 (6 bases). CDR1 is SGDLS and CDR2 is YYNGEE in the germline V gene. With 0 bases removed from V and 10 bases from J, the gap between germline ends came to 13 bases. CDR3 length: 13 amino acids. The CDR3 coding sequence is TGTGCCAGCAGCGTAGACAGGGAGAGTAGAGCTTTCTTT. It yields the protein CASSVDRESRAFF.

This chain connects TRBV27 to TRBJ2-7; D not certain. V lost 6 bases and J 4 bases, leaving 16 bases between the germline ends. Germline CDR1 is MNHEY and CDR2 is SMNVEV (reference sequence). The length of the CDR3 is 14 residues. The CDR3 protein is CASSVQSPLYEQYF. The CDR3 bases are TGTGCCAGCAGCGTACAATCGCCCCTTTACGAGCAGTACTTC.

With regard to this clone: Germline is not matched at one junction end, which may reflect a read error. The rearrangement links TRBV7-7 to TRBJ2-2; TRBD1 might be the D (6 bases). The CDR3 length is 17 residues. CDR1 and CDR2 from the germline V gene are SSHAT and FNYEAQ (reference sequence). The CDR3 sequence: CASSPGRGATNTGELFF. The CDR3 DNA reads TGTGCTAGCAGCCCCGGCAGGGGCGCCACGAACACCGGGGAGCTGTTTTTT.

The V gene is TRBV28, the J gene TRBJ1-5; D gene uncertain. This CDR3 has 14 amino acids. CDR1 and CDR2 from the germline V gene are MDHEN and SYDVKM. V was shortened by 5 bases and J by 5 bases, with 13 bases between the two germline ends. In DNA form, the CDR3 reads TGTGCCAGCAGTGCAATGGACGGGGATCAGCCCCAGCATTTT. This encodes CASSAMDGDQPQHF. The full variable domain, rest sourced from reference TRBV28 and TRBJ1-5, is DVKVTQSSRYLVKRTGEKVFLECVQDMDHENMFWYRQDPGLGLRLIYFSYDVKMKEKGDIPEGYSVSREKKERFSLILESASTNQTSMYLCASSAMDGDQPQHFGDGTRLSIL.

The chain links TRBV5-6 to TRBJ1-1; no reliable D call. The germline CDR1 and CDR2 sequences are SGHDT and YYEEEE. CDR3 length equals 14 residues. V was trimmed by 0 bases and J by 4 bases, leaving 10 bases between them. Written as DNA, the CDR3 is TGTGCCAGCAGCTTGGCTGGGAGCGGCACTGAAGCTTTCTTT. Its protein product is CASSLAGSGTEAFF.

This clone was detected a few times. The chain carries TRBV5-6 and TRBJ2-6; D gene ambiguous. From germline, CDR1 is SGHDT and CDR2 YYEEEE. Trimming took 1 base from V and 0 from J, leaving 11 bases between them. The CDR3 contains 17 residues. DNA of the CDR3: TGTGCCAGCAGCTTGATGCCGGTTAGCTCTGGGGCCAACGTCCTGACTTTC. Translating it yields CASSLMPVSSGANVLTF.

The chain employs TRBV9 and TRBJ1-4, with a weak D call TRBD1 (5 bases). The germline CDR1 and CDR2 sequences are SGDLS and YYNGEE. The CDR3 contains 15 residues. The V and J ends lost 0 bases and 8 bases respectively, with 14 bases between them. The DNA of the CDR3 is TGTGCCAGCAGCGTAGGCGGCAGGGTAGACGAAAAACTGTTTTTT. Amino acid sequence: CASSVGGRVDEKLFF.

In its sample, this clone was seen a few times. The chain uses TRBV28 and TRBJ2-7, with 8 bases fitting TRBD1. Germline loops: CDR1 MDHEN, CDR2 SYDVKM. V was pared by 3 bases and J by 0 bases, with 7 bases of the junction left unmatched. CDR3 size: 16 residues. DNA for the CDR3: TGTGCCAGCAGTTTGCCCGAGGACAGGGACTCCTACGAGCAGTACTTC. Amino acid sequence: CASSLPEDRDSYEQYF.

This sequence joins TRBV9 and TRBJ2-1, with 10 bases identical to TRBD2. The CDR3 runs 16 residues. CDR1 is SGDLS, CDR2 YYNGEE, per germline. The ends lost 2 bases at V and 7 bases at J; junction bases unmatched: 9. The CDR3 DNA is TGTGCCAGCAGCGTTTCTCGAGCGGGAGGGGGTAATGAGCAGTTCTTC. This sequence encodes CASSVSRAGGGNEQFF.

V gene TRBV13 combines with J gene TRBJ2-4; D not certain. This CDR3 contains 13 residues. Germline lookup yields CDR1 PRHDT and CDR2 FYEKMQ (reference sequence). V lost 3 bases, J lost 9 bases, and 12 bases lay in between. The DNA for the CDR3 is TGTGCCAGCAGCTTGCGGCGACGTGGCATTCAGTACTTC. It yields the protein CASSLRRRGIQYF.

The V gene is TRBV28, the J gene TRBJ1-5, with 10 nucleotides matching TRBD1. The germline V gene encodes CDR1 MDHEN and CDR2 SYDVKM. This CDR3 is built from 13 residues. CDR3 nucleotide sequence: TGTAGTCATAGGGACAGGGGAAATCAGCCCCAGCATTTT. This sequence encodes CSHRDRGNQPQHF.

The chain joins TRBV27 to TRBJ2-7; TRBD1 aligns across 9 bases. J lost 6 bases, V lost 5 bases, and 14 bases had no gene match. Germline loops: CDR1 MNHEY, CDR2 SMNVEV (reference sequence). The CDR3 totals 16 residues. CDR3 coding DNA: TGTGCCAGCAGTCCCATAAGACAGGGGGAAGGAGGCGAGCAGTACTTC. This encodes CASSPIRQGEGGEQYF.

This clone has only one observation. CDR3 coding DNA: TGTGCCAGCAGCGTAGCGGGAGTTGGCGCAGATACGCAGTATTTT. Its translation: CASSVAGVGADTQYF. The chain recombines TRBV9 with TRBJ2-3; tentative D call: TRBD2 (6 bases). The CDR3 consists of 15 residues. Germline V gene data show CDR1 as SGDLS and CDR2 as YYNGEE. Trimming cost V 0 bases and J 4 bases, with 12 bases left between them.

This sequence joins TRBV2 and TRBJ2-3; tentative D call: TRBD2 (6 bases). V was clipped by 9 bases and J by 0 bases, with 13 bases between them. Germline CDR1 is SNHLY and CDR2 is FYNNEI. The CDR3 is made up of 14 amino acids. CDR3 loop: CARGGASSTDTQYF. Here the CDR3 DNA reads TGTGCCAGGGGGGGTGCATCTAGCACAGATACGCAGTATTTT.

CDR3 residues: CASSGPGTGGRGGELFF. In DNA form, the CDR3 reads TGTGCCAGCAGCGGCCCCGGGACAGGGGGCCGTGGCGGGGAGCTGTTTTTT. The rearrangement uses TRBV9 and TRBJ2-2; 12 nucleotides line up with TRBD1. The germline gives CDR1 SGDLS, CDR2 YYNGEE. V gave up 3 bases and J gave up 7 bases; unmatched junction bases: 10. The CDR3 consists of 17 residues.